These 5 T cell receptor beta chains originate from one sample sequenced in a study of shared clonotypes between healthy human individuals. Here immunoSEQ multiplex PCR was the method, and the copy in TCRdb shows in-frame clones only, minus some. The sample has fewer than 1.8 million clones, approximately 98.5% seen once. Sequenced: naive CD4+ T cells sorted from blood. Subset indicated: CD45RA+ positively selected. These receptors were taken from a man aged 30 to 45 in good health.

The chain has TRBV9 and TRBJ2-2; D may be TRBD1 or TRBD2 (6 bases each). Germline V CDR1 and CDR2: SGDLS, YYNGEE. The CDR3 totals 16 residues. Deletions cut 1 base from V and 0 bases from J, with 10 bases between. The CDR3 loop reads CASSVKGEANTGELFF. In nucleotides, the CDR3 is TGTGCCAGCAGCGTAAAGGGGGAGGCGAACACCGGGGAGCTGTTTTTT.

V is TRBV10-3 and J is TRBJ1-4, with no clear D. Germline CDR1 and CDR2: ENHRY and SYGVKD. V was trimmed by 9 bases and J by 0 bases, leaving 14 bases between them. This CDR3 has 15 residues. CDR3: CAIGATVSTNEKLFF. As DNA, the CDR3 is TGTGCCATAGGAGCCACAGTCTCAACTAATGAAAAACTGTTTTTT.

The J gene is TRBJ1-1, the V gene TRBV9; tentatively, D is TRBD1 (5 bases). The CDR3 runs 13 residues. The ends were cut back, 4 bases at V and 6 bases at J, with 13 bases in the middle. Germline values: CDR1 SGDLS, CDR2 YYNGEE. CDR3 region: CASSPPGGAEAFF. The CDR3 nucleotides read TGTGCCAGCAGCCCTCCCGGGGGGGCTGAAGCTTTCTTT.

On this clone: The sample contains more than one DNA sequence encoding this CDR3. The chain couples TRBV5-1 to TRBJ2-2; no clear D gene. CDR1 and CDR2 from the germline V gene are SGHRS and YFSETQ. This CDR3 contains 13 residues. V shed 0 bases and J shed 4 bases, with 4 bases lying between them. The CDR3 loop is CASSLGRTGELFF. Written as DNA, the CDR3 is TGCGCCAGCAGCTTGGGACGCACCGGGGAGCTGTTTTTT.

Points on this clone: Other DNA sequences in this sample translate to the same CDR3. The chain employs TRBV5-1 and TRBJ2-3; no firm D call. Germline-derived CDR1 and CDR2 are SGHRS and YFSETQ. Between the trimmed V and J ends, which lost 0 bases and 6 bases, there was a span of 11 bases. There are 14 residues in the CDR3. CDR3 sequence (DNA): TGCGCCAGCAGCTTGGTGGCAGGCGAGGATACGCAGTATTTT. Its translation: CASSLVAGEDTQYF.